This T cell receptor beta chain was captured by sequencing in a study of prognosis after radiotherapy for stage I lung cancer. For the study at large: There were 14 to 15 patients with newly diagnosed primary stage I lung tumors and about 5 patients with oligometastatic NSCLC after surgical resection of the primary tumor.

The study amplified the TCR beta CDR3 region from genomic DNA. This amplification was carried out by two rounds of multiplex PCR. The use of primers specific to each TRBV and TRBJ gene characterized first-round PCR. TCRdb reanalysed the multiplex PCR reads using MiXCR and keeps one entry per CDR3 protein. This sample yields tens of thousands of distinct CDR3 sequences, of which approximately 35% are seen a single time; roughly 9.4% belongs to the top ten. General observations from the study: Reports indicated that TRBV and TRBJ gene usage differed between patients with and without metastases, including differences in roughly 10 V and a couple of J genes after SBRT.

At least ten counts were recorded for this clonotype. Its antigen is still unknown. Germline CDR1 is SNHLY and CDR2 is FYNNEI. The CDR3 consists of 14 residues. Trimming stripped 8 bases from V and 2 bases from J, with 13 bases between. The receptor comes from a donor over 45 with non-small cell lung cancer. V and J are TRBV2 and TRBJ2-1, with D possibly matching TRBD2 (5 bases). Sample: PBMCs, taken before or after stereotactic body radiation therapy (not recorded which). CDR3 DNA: TGTGCCAGCCACGTTAGCGCGACCTACAATGAGCAGTTCTTC. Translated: CASHVSATYNEQFF.